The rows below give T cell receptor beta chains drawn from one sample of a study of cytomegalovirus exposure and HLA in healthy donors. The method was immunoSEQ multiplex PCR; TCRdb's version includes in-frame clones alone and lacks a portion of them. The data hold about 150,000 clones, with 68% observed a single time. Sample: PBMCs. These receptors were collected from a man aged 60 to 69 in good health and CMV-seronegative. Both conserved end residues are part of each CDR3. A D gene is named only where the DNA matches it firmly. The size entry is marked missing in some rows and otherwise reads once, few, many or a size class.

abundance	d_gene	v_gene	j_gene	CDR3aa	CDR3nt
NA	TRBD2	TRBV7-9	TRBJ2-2	CASVSRTSGRKNTGELFF	TGTGCCAGCGTTTCTCGGACTAGCGGGAGGAAGAACACCGGGGAGCTGTTTTTT
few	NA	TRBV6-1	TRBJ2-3	CASSLATSTDTQYF	TGTGCCAGCTCCCTAGCGACTAGCACAGATACGCAGTATTTT
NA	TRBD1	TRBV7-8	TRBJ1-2	CASSLGIRTGQANYGYTF	TGTGCCAGCAGCTTAGGCATCCGGACAGGGCAAGCTAACTATGGCTACACCTTC
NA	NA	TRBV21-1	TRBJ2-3	CASSKPPGHPNSTDTQYF	TGTGCCAGCAGCAAGCCCCCGGGACACCCGAACTCCACAGATACGCAGTATTTT
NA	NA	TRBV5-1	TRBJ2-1	CASSLGQLSSYNEQFF	TGCGCCAGCAGCTTAGGACAGTTGAGCTCCTACAATGAGCAGTTCTTC
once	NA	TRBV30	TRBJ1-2	CAWSQGNYGYTF	TGTGCCTGGTCGCAGGGGAACTATGGCTACACCTTC
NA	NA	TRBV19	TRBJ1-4	CASSPQVVEKLFF	TGTGCCAGTAGTCCACAGGTGGTTGAAAAACTGTTTTTT
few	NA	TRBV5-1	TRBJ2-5	CASSWDNQETQYF	TGCGCCAGCAGCTGGGACAACCAAGAGACCCAGTACTTC
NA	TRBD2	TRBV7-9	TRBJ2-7	CSSSSSGLSYEQYF	TGTTCCAGCAGCTCTAGCGGACTCTCCTACGAGCAGTACTTC
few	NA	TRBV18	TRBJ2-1	CASSLEVGDNEQFF	TGTGCCAGCTCACTGGAGGTCGGGGACAATGAGCAGTTCTTC